There are a few counts of the clone carrying this T cell receptor (beta chain). Its matching antigen is unknown. The sample originates from a study of blood T cells in healthy people across ages. General study points: In older individuals, TCR beta diversity per million T cells was lower, falling roughly linearly with age.

The authors ran a second PCR of about 6 to 12 cycles using a sample-barcoded 5' primer and a J-beta primer mix. Samples each returned at least 3 million CDR3-containing paired-end reads. TCRdb fed the 5' RACE reads into MiXCR, producing one record per CDR3 protein. Here the sample spans roughly 1,500,000 distinct CDR3 sequences, approximately 42% being singletons. The sample taken for sequencing was blood. The sequence came from a woman between 18 and 29 years old in good health.

CDR3 residues: CASSSTTANYGYTF. The CDR3 bases are TGTGCCAGCAGTTCCACGACAGCTAACTATGGCTACACCTTC. The genes are TRBV12-3 or TRBV12-4 and TRBJ1-2; possible D gene TRBD1, 5 bases. V dropped 4 bases and J dropped 0 bases, with 9 bases sitting between them. This CDR3 is 14 amino acids long.